Below, one TCR beta chain is given with its context. The entry originates in a study of human T cells and chemical hapten exposure. Trimming shortened V by 5 bases and J by 2 bases, and 11 bases separated the two germline ends. The CDR3 sequence is 14 residues long. Germline V lookup: CDR1 SGHAT, CDR2 FQNNGV. The time point here: patch test 2, 6 weeks after DPC sensitization. The sample's treatment: therapeutic diphenylcyclopropenone sensitization with weekly scalp DPC. The study used a library that attached unique molecular identifiers to individual cDNA molecules. TCRdb ran MiXCR on the RACE reads and lists one entry per CDR3 protein. The repertoire holds about 73,000 distinct CDR3 sequences, with 6.5% to 10% as singletons.

The sequencing used whole blood, collected in connection with sensitization to the hapten diphenylcyclopropenone (DPC). This sequence originates from a woman aged 45-60 years with alopecia areata. Some clones in this sample may be carry-over from other donors' samples. V and J are TRBV11-2 and TRBJ2-3; D is perhaps TRBD1 (5 bases). CDR3 sequence (DNA): TGTGCCAGCAGCCGAGACAGTCCCACAGATACGCAGTATTTT. This gives the protein CASSRDSPTDTQYF.